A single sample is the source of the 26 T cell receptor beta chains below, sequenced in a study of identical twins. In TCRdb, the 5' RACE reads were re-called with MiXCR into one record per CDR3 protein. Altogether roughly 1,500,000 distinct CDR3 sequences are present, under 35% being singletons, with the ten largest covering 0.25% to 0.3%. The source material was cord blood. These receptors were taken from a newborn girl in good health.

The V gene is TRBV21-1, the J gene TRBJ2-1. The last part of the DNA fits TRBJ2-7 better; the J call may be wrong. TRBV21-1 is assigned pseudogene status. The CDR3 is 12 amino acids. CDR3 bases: TGTGCCAGCAGCAAATCACACAATGAGCAGTACTTC. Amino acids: CASSKSHNEQYF.

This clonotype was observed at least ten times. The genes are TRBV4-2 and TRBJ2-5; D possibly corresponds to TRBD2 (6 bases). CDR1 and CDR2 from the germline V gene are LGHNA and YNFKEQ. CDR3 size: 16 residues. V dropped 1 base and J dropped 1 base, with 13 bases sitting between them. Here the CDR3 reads CASSQGLATFQETQYF. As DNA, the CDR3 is TGTGCCAGCAGCCAAGGGCTAGCGACCTTCCAAGAGACCCAGTACTTC.

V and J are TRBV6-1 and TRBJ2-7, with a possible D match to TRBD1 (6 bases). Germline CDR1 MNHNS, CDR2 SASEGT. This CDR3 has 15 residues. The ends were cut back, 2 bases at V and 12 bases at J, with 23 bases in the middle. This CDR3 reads CASSELQGFQETRYF. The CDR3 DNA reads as TGTGCCAGCAGTGAACTCCAGGGGTTCCAAGAGACCCGGTACTTC.

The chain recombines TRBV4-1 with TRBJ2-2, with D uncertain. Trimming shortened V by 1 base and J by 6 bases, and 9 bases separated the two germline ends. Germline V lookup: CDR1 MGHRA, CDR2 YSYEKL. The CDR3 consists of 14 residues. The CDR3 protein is CASSQAGAAGELFF. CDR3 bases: TGCGCCAGCAGCCAAGCCGGCGCTGCCGGGGAGCTGTTTTTT.

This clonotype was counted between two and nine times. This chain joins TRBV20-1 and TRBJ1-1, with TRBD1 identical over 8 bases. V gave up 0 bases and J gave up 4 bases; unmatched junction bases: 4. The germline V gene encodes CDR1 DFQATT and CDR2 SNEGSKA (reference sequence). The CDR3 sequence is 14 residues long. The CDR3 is CSARDGRGRTEAFF. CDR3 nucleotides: TGCAGTGCTAGAGATGGCAGGGGGCGCACTGAAGCTTTCTTT.

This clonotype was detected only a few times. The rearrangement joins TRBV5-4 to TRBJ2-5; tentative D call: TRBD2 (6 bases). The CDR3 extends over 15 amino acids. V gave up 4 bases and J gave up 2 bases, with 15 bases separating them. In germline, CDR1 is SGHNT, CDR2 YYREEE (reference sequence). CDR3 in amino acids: CASSGQFGSQETQYF. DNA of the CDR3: TGTGCCAGCAGCGGCCAGTTCGGGAGTCAAGAGACCCAGTACTTC.

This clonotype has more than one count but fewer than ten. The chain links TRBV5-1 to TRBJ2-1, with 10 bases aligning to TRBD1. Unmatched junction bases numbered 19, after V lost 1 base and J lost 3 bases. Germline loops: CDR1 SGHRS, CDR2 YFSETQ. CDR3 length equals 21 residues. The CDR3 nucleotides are TGCGCCAGCAGCTTGTGGGAGCTTTTCGGGCGCCGGGACAGGGGCTACAATGAGCAGTTCTTC. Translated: CASSLWELFGRRDRGYNEQFF.

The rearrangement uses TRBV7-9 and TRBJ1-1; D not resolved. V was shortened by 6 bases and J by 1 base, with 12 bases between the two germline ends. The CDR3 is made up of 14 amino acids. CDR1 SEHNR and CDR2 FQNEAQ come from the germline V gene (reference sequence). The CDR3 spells CASRDSPQNTEAFF. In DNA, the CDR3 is TGTGCCAGCAGGGATTCCCCCCAGAACACTGAAGCTTTCTTT.

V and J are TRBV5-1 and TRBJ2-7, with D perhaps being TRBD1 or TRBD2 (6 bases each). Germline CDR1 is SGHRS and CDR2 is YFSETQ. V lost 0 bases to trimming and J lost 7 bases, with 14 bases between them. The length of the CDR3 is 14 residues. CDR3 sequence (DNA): TGCGCCAGCAGCTTGGCCAACTCGGGGGCTGAGCAGTACTTC. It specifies CASSLANSGAEQYF. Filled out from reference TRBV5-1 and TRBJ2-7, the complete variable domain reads KAGVTQTPRYLIKTRGQQVTLSCSPISGHRSVSWYQQTPGQGLQFLFEYFSETQRNKGNFPGRFSGRQFSNSRSEMNVSTLELGDSALYLCASSLANSGAEQYFGPGTRLTVT.

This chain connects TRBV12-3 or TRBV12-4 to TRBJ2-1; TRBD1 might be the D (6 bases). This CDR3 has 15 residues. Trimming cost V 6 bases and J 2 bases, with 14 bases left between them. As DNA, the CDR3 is TGTGCCAGCAGCCCAGGGACAACCCCCTACAATGAGCAGTTCTTC. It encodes CASSPGTTPYNEQFF.

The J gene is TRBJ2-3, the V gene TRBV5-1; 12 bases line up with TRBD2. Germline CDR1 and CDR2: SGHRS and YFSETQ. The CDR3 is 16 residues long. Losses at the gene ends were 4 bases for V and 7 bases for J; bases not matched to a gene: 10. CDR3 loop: CASSPRTSGTPYTQYF. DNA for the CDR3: TGCGCCAGCAGCCCGCGGACTAGCGGGACCCCCTATACGCAGTATTTT.

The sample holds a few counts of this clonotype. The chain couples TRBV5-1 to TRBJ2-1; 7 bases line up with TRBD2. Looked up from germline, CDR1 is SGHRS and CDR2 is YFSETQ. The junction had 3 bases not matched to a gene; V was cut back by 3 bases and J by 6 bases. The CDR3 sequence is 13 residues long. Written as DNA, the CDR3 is TGCGCCAGCAGCTGGATAGCGGGCAATGAGCAGTTCTTC. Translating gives CASSWIAGNEQFF.

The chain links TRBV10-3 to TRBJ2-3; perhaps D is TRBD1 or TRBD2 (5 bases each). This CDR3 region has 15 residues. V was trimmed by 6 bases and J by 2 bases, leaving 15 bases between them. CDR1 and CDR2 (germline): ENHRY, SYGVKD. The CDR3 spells CAISQGERATDTQYF. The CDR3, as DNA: TGTGCCATCAGCCAGGGTGAGAGGGCCACAGATACGCAGTATTTT.

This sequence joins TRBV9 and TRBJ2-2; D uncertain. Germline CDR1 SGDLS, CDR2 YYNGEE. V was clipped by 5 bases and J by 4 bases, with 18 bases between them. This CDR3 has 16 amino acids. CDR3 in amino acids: CASSAPSFGFTGELFF. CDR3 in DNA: TGTGCCAGCAGTGCCCCCTCCTTCGGGTTCACCGGGGAGCTGTTTTTT.

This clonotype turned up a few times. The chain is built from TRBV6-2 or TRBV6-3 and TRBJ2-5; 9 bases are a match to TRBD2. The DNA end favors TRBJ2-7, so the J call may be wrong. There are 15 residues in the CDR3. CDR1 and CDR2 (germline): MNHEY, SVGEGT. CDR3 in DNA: TGTGCCAGCAGTTATGCGCTAGCGGGACGATACGAGCAGTACTTC. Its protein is CASSYALAGRYEQYF.

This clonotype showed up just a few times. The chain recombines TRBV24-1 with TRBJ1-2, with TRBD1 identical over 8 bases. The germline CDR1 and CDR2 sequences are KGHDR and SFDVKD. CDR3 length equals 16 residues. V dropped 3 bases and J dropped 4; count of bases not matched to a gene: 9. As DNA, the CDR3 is TGTGCCACCAGTGATGTGACAGGGGATGGAGTCTATGGCTACACCTTC. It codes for CATSDVTGDGVYGYTF.

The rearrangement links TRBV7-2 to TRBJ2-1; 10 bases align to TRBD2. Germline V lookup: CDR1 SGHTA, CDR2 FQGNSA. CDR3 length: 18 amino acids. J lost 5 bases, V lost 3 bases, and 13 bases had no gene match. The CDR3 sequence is CASSLDFLAGVSNNEQFF. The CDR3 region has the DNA TGTGCCAGCAGCTTGGACTTCCTAGCGGGAGTATCCAACAATGAGCAGTTCTTC.

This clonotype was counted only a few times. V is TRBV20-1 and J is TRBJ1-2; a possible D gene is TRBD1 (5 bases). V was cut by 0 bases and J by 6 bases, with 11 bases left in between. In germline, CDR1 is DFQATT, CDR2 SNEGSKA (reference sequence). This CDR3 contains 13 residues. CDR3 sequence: CSARDQKGNGYTF. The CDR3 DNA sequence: TGCAGTGCTAGAGATCAGAAGGGGAATGGCTACACCTTC.

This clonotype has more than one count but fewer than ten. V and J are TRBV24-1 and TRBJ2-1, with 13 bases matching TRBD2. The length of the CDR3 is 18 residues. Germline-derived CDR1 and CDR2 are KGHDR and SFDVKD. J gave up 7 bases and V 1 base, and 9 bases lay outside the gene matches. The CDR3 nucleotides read TGTGCCACCAGTGATTTAGATGGACTAGCGGGGGACGGTAATGAGCAGTTCTTC. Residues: CATSDLDGLAGDGNEQFF.

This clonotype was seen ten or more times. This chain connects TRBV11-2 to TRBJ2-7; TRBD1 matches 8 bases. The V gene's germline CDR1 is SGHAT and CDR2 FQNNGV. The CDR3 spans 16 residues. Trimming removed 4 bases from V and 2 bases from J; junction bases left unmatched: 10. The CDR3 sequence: CASSSHGQGPTYEQYF. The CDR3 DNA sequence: TGTGCCAGCAGCTCACACGGACAGGGCCCAACCTACGAGCAGTACTTC.

The CDR3 nucleotides read TGTGCCAGCAGGAATCCGAGACAGGGCTCCTACGAGCAGTACTTC. It yields the protein CASRNPRQGSYEQYF. The chain combines TRBV6-5 with TRBJ2-7, with 7 positions matching TRBD1. Germline values: CDR1 MNHEY, CDR2 SVGAGI. The CDR3 has 15 residues. The ends lost 6 bases at V and 0 bases at J; junction bases unmatched: 8.

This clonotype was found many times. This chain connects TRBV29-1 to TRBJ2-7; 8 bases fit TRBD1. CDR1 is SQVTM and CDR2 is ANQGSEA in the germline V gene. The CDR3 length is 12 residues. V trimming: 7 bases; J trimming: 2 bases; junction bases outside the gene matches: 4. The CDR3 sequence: CSGRTGTYEQYF. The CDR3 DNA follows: TGCAGCGGCAGGACAGGGACCTACGAGCAGTACTTC.

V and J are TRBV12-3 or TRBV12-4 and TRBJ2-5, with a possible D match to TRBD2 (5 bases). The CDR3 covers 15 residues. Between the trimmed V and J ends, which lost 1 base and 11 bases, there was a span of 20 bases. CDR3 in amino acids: CASSLGRGSLGEQYF. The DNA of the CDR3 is TGTGCCAGCAGTTTAGGACGGGGATCCCTCGGGGAGCAGTACTTC.

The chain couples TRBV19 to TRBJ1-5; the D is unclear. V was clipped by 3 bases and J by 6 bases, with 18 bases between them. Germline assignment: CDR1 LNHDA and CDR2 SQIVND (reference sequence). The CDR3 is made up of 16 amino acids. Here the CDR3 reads CASSIRLREHSQPQHF. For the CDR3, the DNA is TGTGCCAGTAGTATCCGCCTCCGGGAGCACTCTCAGCCCCAGCATTTT.

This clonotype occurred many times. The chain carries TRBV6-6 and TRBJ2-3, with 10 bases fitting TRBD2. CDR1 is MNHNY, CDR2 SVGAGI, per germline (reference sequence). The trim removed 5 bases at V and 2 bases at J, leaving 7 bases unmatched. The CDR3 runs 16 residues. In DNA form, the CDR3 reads TGTGCCAGCAGTCCTAGCGGGGGAGCCACCACAGATACGCAGTATTTT. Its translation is CASSPSGGATTDTQYF.

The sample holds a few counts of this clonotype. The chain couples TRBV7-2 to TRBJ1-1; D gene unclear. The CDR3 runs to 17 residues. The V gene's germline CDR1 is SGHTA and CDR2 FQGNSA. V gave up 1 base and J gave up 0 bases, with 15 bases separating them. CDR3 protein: CASSLGYSRLMNTEAFF. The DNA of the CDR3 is TGTGCCAGCAGCTTAGGATACTCACGCCTCATGAACACTGAAGCTTTCTTT.